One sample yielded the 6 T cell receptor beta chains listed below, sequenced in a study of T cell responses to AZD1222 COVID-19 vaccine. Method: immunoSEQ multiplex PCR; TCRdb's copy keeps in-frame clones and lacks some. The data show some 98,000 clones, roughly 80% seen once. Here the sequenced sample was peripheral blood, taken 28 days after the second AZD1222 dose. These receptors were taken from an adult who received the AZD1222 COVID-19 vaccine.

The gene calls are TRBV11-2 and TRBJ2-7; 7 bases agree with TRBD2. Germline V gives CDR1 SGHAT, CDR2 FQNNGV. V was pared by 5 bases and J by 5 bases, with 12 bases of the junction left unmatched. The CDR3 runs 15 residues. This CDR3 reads CASSPQGGSWDEQYF. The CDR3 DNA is TGTGCCAGCAGCCCTCAGGGCGGGAGCTGGGACGAGCAGTACTTC.

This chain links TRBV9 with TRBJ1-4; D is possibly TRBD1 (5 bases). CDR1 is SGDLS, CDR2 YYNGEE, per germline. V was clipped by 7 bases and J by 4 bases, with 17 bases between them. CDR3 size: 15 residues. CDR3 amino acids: CASGDLRGGNEKLFF. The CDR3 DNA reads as TGTGCCAGCGGGGACTTGAGGGGCGGTAATGAAAAACTGTTTTTT.

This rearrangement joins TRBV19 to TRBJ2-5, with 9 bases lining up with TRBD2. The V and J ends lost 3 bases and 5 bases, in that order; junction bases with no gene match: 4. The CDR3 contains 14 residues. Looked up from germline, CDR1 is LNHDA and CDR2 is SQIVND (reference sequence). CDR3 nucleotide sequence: TGTGCCAGTAGTATCAGCGGGGGGAAGGAGACCCAGTACTTC. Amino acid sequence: CASSISGGKETQYF.

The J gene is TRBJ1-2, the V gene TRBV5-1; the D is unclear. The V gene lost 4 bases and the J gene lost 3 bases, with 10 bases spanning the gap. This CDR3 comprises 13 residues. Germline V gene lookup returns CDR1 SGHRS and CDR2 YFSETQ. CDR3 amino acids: CASSETGDYGYTF. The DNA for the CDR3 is TGCGCCAGCAGCGAGACCGGTGACTATGGCTACACCTTC. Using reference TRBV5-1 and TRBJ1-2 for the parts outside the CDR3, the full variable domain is KAGVTQTPRYLIKTRGQQVTLSCSPISGHRSVSWYQQTPGQGLQFLFEYFSETQRNKGNFPGRFSGRQFSNSRSEMNVSTLELGDSALYLCASSETGDYGYTFGSGTRLTVV.

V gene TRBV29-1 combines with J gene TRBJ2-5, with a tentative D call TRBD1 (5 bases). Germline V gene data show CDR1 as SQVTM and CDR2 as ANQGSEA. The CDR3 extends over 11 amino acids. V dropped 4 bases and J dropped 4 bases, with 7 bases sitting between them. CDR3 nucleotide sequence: TGCAGCGTTGTAAGGGGAGAGACCCAGTACTTC. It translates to CSVVRGETQYF.

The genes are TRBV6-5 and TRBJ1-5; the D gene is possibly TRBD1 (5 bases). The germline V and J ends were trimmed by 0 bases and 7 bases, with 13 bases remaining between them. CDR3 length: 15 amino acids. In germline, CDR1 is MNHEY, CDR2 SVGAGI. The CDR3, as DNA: TGTGCCAGCAGTTACTCGTTCGGGGGGAACCAGCCCCAGCATTTT. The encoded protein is CASSYSFGGNQPQHF.